The next 3 T cell receptor beta chains were all read from a single sample in a study of technical replicates of blood from a handful of donors. Sequencing was performed with immunoSEQ multiplex PCR; in TCRdb, only in-frame clones are kept and a portion is missing. The sample lists almost 85,000 clones; less than 98% were seen once. Source material: T cells isolated from PBMCs. These receptors came from a human donor in good health.

The rearrangement links TRBV6-6 to TRBJ1-2; possible D gene TRBD1, 6 bases. V was shortened by 5 bases and J by 0 bases, with 16 bases between the two germline ends. This CDR3 has 16 amino acids. Per germline, CDR1 MNHNY and CDR2 SVGAGI (reference sequence). Here the CDR3 DNA reads TGTGCCAGCAGTAAGACGCAGGGGCAAGCTAACTATGGCTACACCTTC. Protein: CASSKTQGQANYGYTF.

The rearrangement joins TRBV6-4 to TRBJ2-1; 13 bases are shared with TRBD2. Germline trimming cut 4 bases from V and 6 bases from J; bases unmatched to any gene: 0. Per the germline V gene, CDR1 is MRHNA and CDR2 is SNTAGT. This CDR3 has 14 amino acids. The CDR3 protein is CASSGTSGSNEQFF. CDR3 nucleotide sequence: TGTGCCAGCAGTGGGACTAGCGGGAGCAATGAGCAGTTCTTC.

This rearrangement joins TRBV11-2 to TRBJ2-7; a possible D gene is TRBD1 (5 bases). The CDR3 sequence is 15 residues long. Germline V lookup: CDR1 SGHAT, CDR2 FQNNGV. Trimming cost V 4 bases and J 4 bases, with 17 bases left between them. CDR3 nucleotides: TGTGCCAGCAGCTCATTTCTAGACAGAAGTTACGAGCAGTACTTC. Amino acid sequence: CASSSFLDRSYEQYF.